This T cell receptor (beta chain) was identified in a study of siplizumab effects on memory and regulatory T cells. Study-wide findings and caveats: There appeared to be greater diversity in naive T cells than in memory cells, and naive T cells seemed major contributors to the alloresponse.

Repertoires were generated with immunoSEQ multiplex PCR, while TCRdb's copy carries only in-frame clones and drops some. This table has approximately 100,000 clones, around 92% appearing once. As concerns this clone: What it binds is unknown. This CDR3 is also generated by other DNA sequences in the sample.

CDR3 length equals 13 residues. Trimming left V 0 bases short and J 5 bases short, with 8 bases between. CDR1 is SGDLS and CDR2 is YYNGEE in the germline V gene. Sequencing was performed on Tregs sorted from blood. The chain uses TRBV9 and TRBJ2-5; tentative D call: TRBD2 (6 bases). The TCR originated in a human donor in good health. CDR3 region: CASSVAGGETQYF. The CDR3 DNA is TGTGCCAGCAGCGTAGCTGGAGGGGAGACCCAGTACTTC.